This T cell receptor beta chain was found in a study of cytomegalovirus exposure and HLA in healthy donors. The study's findings and limits: In an earlier analysis, in about 530 donors, most V segments appeared productive either ~90% or ~30% of the time.

This CDR3 comprises 13 residues. Germline lookup yields CDR1 MNHEY and CDR2 SMNVEV (reference sequence). V dropped 10 bases and J dropped 1 base, with 14 bases sitting between them. As to this clone: As yet, its antigen is unknown.

Primers included in the PCR were 60 Vbeta and 13 Jbeta primers. Data came from immunoSEQ multiplex PCR; TCRdb stores just in-frame clones and leaves some out. Found here are around 30,000 clones; the top ten clones hold 0.71%. The receptor was derived from a man under 40 in good health and CMV-seronegative. J is TRBJ2-7 and V is TRBV27, with D tentatively TRBD2 (6 bases). Specimen: PBMCs. DNA of the CDR3: TGTGCCATCGCCCTAGCGCCTTCCTACGAGCAGTACTTC. This sequence encodes CAIALAPSYEQYF.